This T cell receptor beta chain was recovered during a study of shared clonotypes between healthy human individuals. Libraries were prepared by immunoSEQ multiplex PCR; TCRdb keeps only in-frame clonotypes and omits some of them. The sample contains about 2.4 million clones, 93% of which appear only once. The V gene's germline CDR1 is SEHNR and CDR2 FQNEAQ (reference sequence). This CDR3 spans 15 amino acids. Trimming cost V 3 bases and J 7 bases; bases outside gene matches: 3. The sequenced sample consisted of naive CD4+ T cells from PBMCs. Subset here: CD45RA+ positively selected. This clonotype was sampled from a man younger than 30 in good health. Some clones in this sample may be carry-over from other donors' samples. This chain connects TRBV7-9 to TRBJ2-3, with 14 bases identical to TRBD2. DNA for the CDR3: TGTGCCAGCAGCTTGGGACTAGCGGGAGTAAATACGCAGTATTTT. Protein sequence: CASSLGLAGVNTQYF.